The 16 T cell receptor beta chains presented below share a single source sample, sequenced in a study of vaccination and CD4 T cells after COVID-19. These receptors' targets are unknown. Treatment of the sample: approximately nine-day PBMC culture with coronavirus spike peptide pools or control peptides (ViraFEST assay). The Oncomine TCR Beta short-read assay was applied to DNA of cultured CD4+ T cells. A single record per CDR3 protein comes from TCRdb applying MiXCR to the PCR reads. The sample includes 15,000 to 25,000 distinct CDR3 sequences, roughly three fifths seen only once; the top ten take about 9.9%. The sequenced sample was CD4+ T cells from blood, cultured in vitro. Every receptor here comes from a human donor who had recovered from COVID-19.

As concerns this clonotype: The junction shows a germline mismatch at one end, possibly a read error. The V gene is TRBV2, the J gene TRBJ2-5, with TRBD1 as a possible D gene (6 bases). This CDR3 is built from 15 residues. Per the germline V gene, CDR1 is SNHLY and CDR2 is FYNNEI. CDR3 sequence (DNA): TGTGCCAGCAGAGAAGGACAGACGGAGGTGGAGACCCAGTACTTC. Its translation is CASREGQTEVETQYF.

The chain is built from TRBV20-1 and TRBJ2-1, with 14 bases matching TRBD2. The ends lost 3 bases at V and 4 bases at J; junction bases unmatched: 8. CDR3 size: 17 residues. Germline CDR1 DFQATT, CDR2 SNEGSKA (reference sequence). CDR3 in DNA: TGCAGTGCTAGGCGGGGACTAGCGGGAGAGGTGTACAATGAGCAGTTCTTC. Protein sequence: CSARRGLAGEVYNEQFF.

This chain links TRBV6-1 with TRBJ2-1; D gene ambiguous. Germline values: CDR1 MNHNS, CDR2 SASEGT. CDR3 length: 11 residues. The germline V and J ends were trimmed by 7 bases and 5 bases, with 6 bases remaining between them. CDR3: CASTRNNEQFF. Written as DNA, the CDR3 is TGTGCCAGCACCCGCAACAATGAGCAGTTCTTC.

This rearrangement joins TRBV30 to TRBJ2-7, with TRBD1 matching over 7 bases. The junction had 2 bases not matched to a gene; V was cut back by 1 base and J by 5 bases. This CDR3 is built from 12 residues. Germline CDR1 is GTSNPN and CDR2 is SVGIG (reference sequence). The DNA of the CDR3 is TGTGCCTGGAGTGACAGGGGAGACGAGCAGTACTTC. This encodes CAWSDRGDEQYF.

V and J are TRBV28 and TRBJ1-5, with D possibly TRBD1 on 6 matching bases. Trimming shortened V by 4 bases and J by 4 bases, and 17 bases separated the two germline ends. The CDR3 spans 16 residues. The germline V gene has CDR1 MDHEN and CDR2 SYDVKM. The CDR3 coding sequence is TGTGCCAGCAGTTCATCGGGGGCTTGGAGGAATCAGCCCCAGCATTTT. Encoded protein: CASSSSGAWRNQPQHF.

There are a few counts of this clonotype. The gene calls are TRBV20-1 and TRBJ1-1, with 8 positions matching TRBD1. Germline V gene sequence: CDR1 DFQATT, CDR2 SNEGSKA (reference sequence). CDR3 size: 14 residues. V shed 3 bases, J shed 1 base, and the junction held 4 bases outside the gene matches. This CDR3 reads CSARAGTGNTEAFF. The CDR3 bases are TGCAGTGCTAGGGCCGGGACAGGGAACACTGAAGCTTTCTTT.

This clonotype showed up just a few times. This rearrangement joins TRBV15 to TRBJ1-2; D is undetermined. CDR3 length: 16 amino acids. Germline CDR1 is LNHNV and CDR2 is YYDKDF (reference sequence). V was clipped by 0 bases and J by 7 bases, with 18 bases between them. CDR3 sequence (DNA): TGTGCCACCAGCAGAGATAGGGAGGGTGGGATTCTTGGCTACACCTTC. This sequence encodes CATSRDREGGILGYTF.

The chain uses TRBV19 and TRBJ1-1, with 8 nucleotides matching TRBD1. This CDR3 has 17 residues. The germline V gene has CDR1 LNHDA and CDR2 SQIVND (reference sequence). V lost 2 bases, J lost 0 bases, and 8 bases stayed unmatched. In nucleotides, the CDR3 is TGTGCCAGTAGTATAAGGAGGGCAGGGGGCCTGAACACTGAAGCTTTCTTT. Translated: CASSIRRAGGLNTEAFF.

The chain carries TRBV7-2 and TRBJ1-5; TRBD1 matches 8 bases. The CDR3 sequence is 15 residues long. The J segment lost 5 bases and the V segment lost 4 bases, leaving 7 bases of the junction unmatched. Germline CDR1 SGHTA, CDR2 FQGNSA. In nucleotides, the CDR3 is TGTGCCAGCAGCTCGGGACAGGTGGGTCATCAGCCCCAGCATTTT. This sequence encodes CASSSGQVGHQPQHF.

The CDR3 DNA reads as TGTGCCAGCAGCTTAGCGGGGTGGGGGACAGGGTGGTCTGGACCCTACGAGCAGTACTTC. Translated: CASSLAGWGTGWSGPYEQYF. The chain recombines TRBV7-2 with TRBJ2-7, with 9 bases matching TRBD1. V dropped 0 bases and J dropped 2; count of bases not matched to a gene: 17. This CDR3 is built from 20 residues. Germline-derived CDR1 and CDR2 are SGHTA and FQGNSA.

This clonotype was recorded a few times. The CDR3 coding sequence is TGCGCCAGCAGTCAATCGTGGCTGATCCAAGAGACCCAGTACTTC. Its translation is CASSQSWLIQETQYF. The genes are TRBV23-1 and TRBJ2-5, with D hard to call. TRBV23-1 is classed as an ORF, of uncertain function. The CDR3 contains 15 residues. V was cut by 0 bases and J by 1 base, with 9 bases left in between.

V and J are TRBV28 and TRBJ2-7; D is undetermined. CDR1 is MDHEN and CDR2 is SYDVKM in the germline V gene. The CDR3 covers 10 residues. V was trimmed by 5 bases and J by 3 bases, leaving 2 bases between them. This CDR3 reads CASSDYEQYF. CDR3 in DNA: TGTGCCAGCAGTGACTACGAGCAGTACTTC.

The chain employs TRBV5-1 and TRBJ1-1, with 12 bases that match TRBD1. The CDR3 sequence is 15 residues long. Looked up from germline, CDR1 is SGHRS and CDR2 is YFSETQ. J was trimmed by 8 bases and V by 4 bases; bases with no gene match: 9. This CDR3 reads CASSEGQGAFTEAFF. CDR3 DNA: TGCGCCAGCAGCGAGGGACAGGGGGCGTTCACCGAAGCTTTCTTT. Variable domain in full (rest from reference TRBV5-1 and TRBJ1-1): KAGVTQTPRYLIKTRGQQVTLSCSPISGHRSVSWYQQTPGQGLQFLFEYFSETQRNKGNFPGRFSGRQFSNSRSEMNVSTLELGDSALYLCASSEGQGAFTEAFFGQGTRLTVV.

The J gene is TRBJ1-1, the V gene TRBV6-2 or TRBV6-3, with D perhaps matching TRBD1 (5 bases). Germline V gene sequence: CDR1 MNHEY, CDR2 SVGEGT. V gave up 1 base and J gave up 8 bases, with 8 bases separating them. The CDR3 contains 12 residues. The CDR3 sequence is CASSYWGREAFF. The DNA of the CDR3 is TGTGCCAGCAGTTACTGGGGGAGAGAAGCTTTCTTT.

V gene TRBV11-2 combines with J gene TRBJ2-7; D gene unclear. The CDR3 consists of 13 residues. The V and J ends lost 5 bases and 7 bases respectively, with 15 bases between them. Germline-derived CDR1 and CDR2 are SGHAT and FQNNGV. For the CDR3, the DNA is TGTGCCAGCAGCGTCACACCGATGGGGGAGCAGTACTTC. Translated: CASSVTPMGEQYF.

CDR3: CSARMTRDQETQYF. The CDR3 DNA reads as TGCAGTGCTAGGATGACTAGGGACCAAGAGACCCAGTACTTC. The rearrangement links TRBV20-1 to TRBJ2-5; TRBD2 might be the D (6 bases). The CDR3 is 14 residues long. Trimming pared 3 bases from V and 0 bases from J, leaving 11 bases between. Germline values: CDR1 DFQATT, CDR2 SNEGSKA (reference sequence).